These 7 T cell receptor beta chains share one sample of origin, sequenced in a study of beta chain features in type 1 diabetes. Expressed TCRB transcripts were sequenced, since all the RNA that had been isolated was reverse transcribed. Sequencing used immunoSEQ multiplex PCR; TCRdb keeps in-frame clones, though not all of them. The sample consists of some 410,000 clones, roughly 14% of them appearing once. Sequenced: naive CD4+ T cells from blood. The source is a man aged 30 to 45 in good health.

This chain joins TRBV7-9 and TRBJ1-5, with D perhaps TRBD1 (6 bases). Germline CDR1 SEHNR, CDR2 FQNEAQ (reference sequence). V lost 5 bases, J lost 6 bases, and 8 bases lay in between. The CDR3 is 12 amino acids. CDR3 loop: CASSIGGQPQHF. The DNA for the CDR3 is TGTGCCAGCAGCATAGGGGGTCAGCCCCAGCATTTT.

V usage is TRBV30 and J usage is TRBJ2-1; D is undetermined. The CDR3 loop spans 14 amino acids. Trimming left V 2 bases short and J 8 bases short, with 16 bases between. From germline, CDR1 is GTSNPN and CDR2 SVGIG (reference sequence). CDR3 nucleotides: TGTGCCTGGAGTAACTCCCCCGGTGGTCATGAGCAGTTCTTC. Its protein is CAWSNSPGGHEQFF.

This clone occurred a few times. V usage is TRBV7-9 and J usage is TRBJ2-3; 7 nucleotides align to TRBD2. This CDR3 spans 16 amino acids. Trimming cost V 1 base and J 0 bases; bases outside gene matches: 4. CDR1 SEHNR and CDR2 FQNEAQ come from the germline V gene (reference sequence). The CDR3: CASSLVSGASTDTQYF. The CDR3 nucleotides read TGTGCCAGCAGCTTAGTGAGCGGGGCTAGCACAGATACGCAGTATTTT.

This clone was recorded a few times. The chain links TRBV7-9 to TRBJ2-2; D perhaps matches TRBD1 (5 bases). V lost 9 bases and J lost 6, with 11 bases in between. In germline, CDR1 is SEHNR, CDR2 FQNEAQ (reference sequence). The CDR3 is made up of 12 amino acids. The CDR3 protein is CARGWGAGELFF. As DNA, the CDR3 is TGTGCCAGGGGCTGGGGCGCCGGGGAGCTGTTTTTT.

V gene TRBV21-1 combines with J gene TRBJ2-1; TRBD2, the table's D call, was not compared with the DNA. TRBV21-1 is flagged as a pseudogene. CDR3 length equals 11 residues. CDR3 amino acids: CATGRGNEQFF. CDR3 DNA sequence: TGTGCCACCGGGCGGGGTAATGAGCAGTTCTTC.

V and J are TRBV7-2 and TRBJ2-6, with D possibly matching TRBD1 (5 bases). Germline V gene sequence: CDR1 SGHTA, CDR2 FQGNSA. Trimming removed 4 bases from V and 0 bases from J, with 16 bases in between. This CDR3 region has 18 residues. The CDR3 coding sequence is TGTGCCAGCAGCTCCCGAAGGGGCGACCTCTCTGGGGCCAACGTCCTGACTTTC. Translation: CASSSRRGDLSGANVLTF.

This clone has only a few counts. This chain connects TRBV4-2 to TRBJ2-3; 14 positions match TRBD2. V dropped 1 base and J dropped 6; count of bases not matched to a gene: 9. Germline CDR1 LGHNA, CDR2 YNFKEQ. This CDR3 has 18 residues. The CDR3 loop is CASSQVGTSGSGRDTQYF. CDR3 in DNA: TGTGCCAGCAGCCAAGTAGGGACTAGCGGGAGCGGGCGGGATACGCAGTATTTT.